The 18 T cell receptor beta chains given below trace back to one sample, sequenced in a study of T cell responses to AZD1222 COVID-19 vaccine. Libraries were prepared by immunoSEQ multiplex PCR; TCRdb keeps only in-frame clonotypes and omits some of them. The repertoire holds approximately 120,000 clones, with 70% to 90% as singletons. The sample consisted of peripheral blood, taken on day 0 of AZD1222 vaccination. These receptors were collected from an adult in good health.

V usage is TRBV10-3 and J usage is TRBJ2-3, with a possible D match to TRBD1 (6 bases). Germline lookup yields CDR1 ENHRY and CDR2 SYGVKD. The CDR3 totals 15 residues. The ends were cut back, 6 bases at V and 1 base at J, with 14 bases in the middle. The CDR3 is CAIRGGGVRTDTQYF. DNA of the CDR3: TGTGCCATCAGAGGGGGTGGGGTCCGCACAGATACGCAGTATTTT.

The rearrangement uses TRBV5-1 and TRBJ1-3; D not resolved. Germline CDR1 is SGHRS and CDR2 is YFSETQ. V was shortened by 0 bases and J by 0 bases, with 13 bases between the two germline ends. CDR3 length: 17 residues. In nucleotides, the CDR3 is TGCGCCAGCAGCTTGGTCGGTGCAGCATACTCTGGAAACACCATATATTTT. It specifies CASSLVGAAYSGNTIYF.

For the CDR3, the DNA is TGTGCCAGCAGCTTAGCAGGACCCAACTCACGAGAGACCCAGTACTTC. It codes for CASSLAGPNSRETQYF. The rearrangement uses TRBV7-9 and TRBJ2-5, with D uncertain. CDR3 length: 16 amino acids. The germline V gene has CDR1 SEHNR and CDR2 FQNEAQ (reference sequence). Trimming left V 0 bases short and J 4 bases short, with 15 bases between.

The chain carries TRBV20-1 and TRBJ1-6; TRBD1 is a possible D gene (6 bases). Germline-derived CDR1 and CDR2 are DFQATT and SNEGSKA (reference sequence). This CDR3 has 16 residues. V dropped 3 bases and J dropped 4 bases, with 16 bases sitting between them. The DNA of the CDR3 is TGCAGTGCTAGTTCGGCCTTCACAGGGTATAATTCACCCCTCCACTTT. Translation gives CSASSAFTGYNSPLHF.

This chain links TRBV18 with TRBJ2-7; no reliable D call. V was clipped by 2 bases and J by 2 bases, with 7 bases between them. CDR1 KGHSH and CDR2 LQKENI come from the germline V gene. The CDR3 length is 13 residues. The CDR3 nucleotides are TGTGCCAGCTCACCAGTAGGCCCCTACGAGCAGTACTTC. Translating gives CASSPVGPYEQYF.

The rearrangement joins TRBV20-1 to TRBJ2-7; possibly TRBD1 or TRBD2 for D (5 bases each). Looked up from germline, CDR1 is DFQATT and CDR2 is SNEGSKA (reference sequence). With 3 bases removed from V and 2 bases from J, the gap between germline ends came to 8 bases. The CDR3 loop spans 12 amino acids. DNA for the CDR3: TGCAGTGCTAGTTGGGGACCCTACGAGCAGTACTTC. This gives the protein CSASWGPYEQYF.

The V and J genes are TRBV14 and TRBJ1-6; 7 nucleotides agree with TRBD1. Germline V lookup: CDR1 SGHDN, CDR2 FVKESK. With 1 base clipped from V and 6 bases from J, the junction kept 6 bases outside the gene matches. The CDR3 extends over 16 amino acids. For the CDR3, the DNA is TGTGCCAGCAGCCAAGGGTGGGGACAGCGTAATTCACCCCTCCACTTT. Residues: CASSQGWGQRNSPLHF.

J is TRBJ1-6 and V is TRBV12-3 or TRBV12-4; D perhaps matches TRBD1 (6 bases). The CDR3 has 13 amino acids. The V end lost 5 bases, the J end lost 8 bases, and 10 bases lay between the germline ends. This CDR3 is CASSPQGYSPLHF. The CDR3 region has the DNA TGTGCCAGCAGTCCTCAGGGGTATTCACCCCTCCACTTT.

V gene TRBV4-2 combines with J gene TRBJ2-3, with unresolved D. V shed 2 bases and J shed 6 bases, with 9 bases lying between them. CDR3 size: 13 residues. Germline loops: CDR1 LGHNA, CDR2 YNFKEQ. CDR3 sequence reads: CASSQPDGDTQYF. The CDR3 DNA reads TGTGCCAGCAGCCAACCCGATGGGGATACGCAGTATTTT.

This clone was seen repeatedly, ten times or more. The chain links TRBV6-4 to TRBJ2-1; weak D call: TRBD1 (7 bases). The CDR3 length is 15 residues. From germline, CDR1 is MRHNA and CDR2 SNTAGT. V shed 0 bases and J shed 6 bases, with 12 bases lying between them. Written as DNA, the CDR3 is TGTGCCAGCAGTGACTCTACAGGGGAGGCCAATGAGCAGTTCTTC. Translation gives CASSDSTGEANEQFF.

This chain connects TRBV5-1 to TRBJ1-2, with D uncertain. CDR3 length: 13 residues. Germline V lookup: CDR1 SGHRS, CDR2 YFSETQ. Trimming removed 0 bases from V and 11 bases from J, with 14 bases in between. The CDR3 is CASSLESGYGYTF. The CDR3 region has the DNA TGCGCCAGCAGCTTGGAATCGGGATACGGGTACACCTTC.

The chain joins TRBV6-5 to TRBJ1-1; D gene uncertain. The germline gives CDR1 MNHEY, CDR2 SVGAGI. The CDR3 totals 16 residues. V was shortened by 0 bases and J by 5 bases, with 16 bases between the two germline ends. Written as DNA, the CDR3 is TGTGCCAGCAGTTACTCGATTCTTCCCCCTGGGACTGAAGCTTTCTTT. Protein: CASSYSILPPGTEAFF.

CDR3 protein: CASSVARLAGYSYEQYF. The CDR3 region has the DNA TGTGCCAGCAGCGTAGCTCGGCTAGCGGGTTACTCCTACGAGCAGTACTTC. The chain recombines TRBV9 with TRBJ2-7, with TRBD2 identical over 8 bases. Germline-derived CDR1 and CDR2 are SGDLS and YYNGEE. The CDR3 is made up of 17 amino acids. With V trimmed by 0 bases and J by 0 bases, 8 bases remained unmatched.

The chain employs TRBV7-6 and TRBJ1-5; 8 positions match TRBD1. CDR1 SGHVS and CDR2 FNYEAQ come from the germline V gene. The CDR3 has 15 residues. With 10 bases clipped from V and 0 bases from J, the junction kept 8 bases outside the gene matches. CDR3 in DNA: TGTGCCACCTCAGACAGGGGCCTTAGCAATCAGCCCCAGCATTTT. Protein product: CATSDRGLSNQPQHF. Full variable domain (remainder filled in from reference TRBV7-6 and TRBJ1-5): GAGVSQSPRYKVTKRGQDVALRCDPISGHVSLYWYRQALGQGPEFLTYFNYEAQQDKSGLPNDRFSAERPEGSISTLTIQRTEQRDSAMYRCATSDRGLSNQPQHFGDGTRLSIL.

J is TRBJ2-3 and V is TRBV4-1; 7 positions agree with TRBD2. The CDR3 is made up of 15 amino acids. CDR1 MGHRA and CDR2 YSYEKL come from the germline V gene. With 1 base clipped from V and 1 base from J, the junction kept 2 bases outside the gene matches. The CDR3: CASSQGAGGTDTQYF. CDR3 nucleotide sequence: TGCGCCAGCAGCCAAGGGGCGGGAGGCACAGATACGCAGTATTTT.

The chain has TRBV7-2 and TRBJ2-1, with TRBD1 identical over 11 bases. The CDR3 spans 17 residues. Germline trimming cut 1 base from V and 3 bases from J; bases unmatched to any gene: 5. In germline, CDR1 is SGHTA, CDR2 FQGNSA. In DNA form, the CDR3 reads TGTGCCAGCAGCTTAGATAGCGGGACAGGGGGCTACAATGAGCAGTTCTTC. This gives the protein CASSLDSGTGGYNEQFF. The full variable domain, with the rest looked up from reference TRBV7-2 and TRBJ2-1, is GAGVSQSPSNKVTEKGKDVELRCDPISGHTALYWYRQSLGQGLEFLIYFQGNSAPDKSGLPSDRFSAERTGGSVSTLTIQRTQQEDSAVYLCASSLDSGTGGYNEQFFGPGTRLTVL.

The chain combines TRBV6-5 with TRBJ1-3; 7 bases map to TRBD1. CDR3 length: 15 amino acids. Trimming removed 2 bases from V and 2 bases from J; junction bases left unmatched: 3. CDR1 and CDR2 from the germline V gene are MNHEY and SVGAGI. CDR3 sequence (DNA): TGTGCCAGCAGTTACCTCAGGGGGACTGGAAACACCATATATTTT. It yields the protein CASSYLRGTGNTIYF.

This clone was detected only once. The genes are TRBV19 and TRBJ1-2, with D tentatively TRBD1 (5 bases). CDR3 length: 13 amino acids. Germline assignment: CDR1 LNHDA and CDR2 SQIVND (reference sequence). The germline V and J ends were trimmed by 4 bases and 6 bases, with 12 bases remaining between them. The CDR3 coding sequence is TGTGCCAGTAGTACTTCGAGGGGTGATGGCTACACCTTC. It codes for CASSTSRGDGYTF.